This T cell receptor (beta chain) was obtained from a study of cytomegalovirus exposure and HLA in healthy donors. Study summary: An early data release held some 85 million unique TCRs from HLA-typed donors.

Both 60 Vbeta primers and 13 Jbeta primers went into the PCR. Produced via immunoSEQ multiplex PCR; TCRdb's table is partial and in-frame only. The table has over 150,000 clones, roughly 80% seen once. This CDR3 has 15 amino acids. Germline lookup yields CDR1 SGHDT and CDR2 YYEEEE. The ends lost 4 bases at V and 3 bases at J; junction bases unmatched: 6. This TCR derives from a male donor in good health and CMV-seronegative. The source material was PBMCs. This chain joins TRBV5-6 and TRBJ1-2, with 10 positions matching TRBD1. The chain's CDR3 is CASSRKDRGDYGYTF. In DNA, the CDR3 is TGTGCCAGCAGCCGAAAGGACAGGGGGGACTATGGCTACACCTTC.